The 20 T cell receptor beta chains presented below share a single source sample, sequenced in a study of control samples from healthy donors and cancer patients. Here immunoSEQ multiplex PCR was the method, and the copy in TCRdb shows in-frame clones only, minus some. The sample comprises 150,000 to 200,000 clones, over 85% of which are singletons, and 12% rests with the top ten. The source material was blood. These receptors originate from a man under 40 in good health.

The J gene is TRBJ1-1, the V gene TRBV4-2, with D perhaps TRBD1 (5 bases). Trimming stripped 0 bases from V and 2 bases from J, with 19 bases between. Germline V gene data show CDR1 as LGHNA and CDR2 as YNFKEQ. CDR3 length equals 18 residues. In DNA form, the CDR3 reads TGTGCCAGCAGCCAAGATAGAGACAGCACAGGCACCAACACTGAAGCTTTCTTT. As protein: CASSQDRDSTGTNTEAFF.

This chain links TRBV4-1 with TRBJ1-2; D unclear. The CDR3 is 16 amino acids. The germline V gene has CDR1 MGHRA and CDR2 YSYEKL. Trimming removed 0 bases from V and 4 bases from J, with 15 bases in between. The CDR3 reads CASSQDLRPISYGYTF. CDR3 bases: TGCGCCAGCAGCCAAGATCTCCGCCCCATTTCCTATGGCTACACCTTC.

The chain carries TRBV2 and TRBJ1-3; the D gene is possibly TRBD1 (5 bases). From germline, CDR1 is SNHLY and CDR2 FYNNEI. The CDR3 is made up of 14 amino acids. Trimming shortened V by 6 bases and J by 4 bases, and 13 bases separated the two germline ends. The CDR3 protein is CASRKRGMGNTIYF. For the CDR3, the DNA is TGTGCCAGCAGGAAAAGGGGAATGGGAAACACCATATATTTT.

V gene TRBV6-2 or TRBV6-3 combines with J gene TRBJ2-5; unclear D gene. The CDR3 runs 13 residues. Germline V lookup: CDR1 MNHEY, CDR2 SVGEGT. V gave up 2 bases and J gave up 4 bases, with 8 bases separating them. CDR3 amino acids: CASSYRVRETQYF. DNA of the CDR3: TGTGCCAGCAGTTACCGGGTCCGAGAGACCCAGTACTTC.

This clone occurred a few times. The chain joins TRBV5-1 to TRBJ2-7, with 8 bases fitting TRBD1. J gave up 2 bases and V 0 bases, and 4 bases lay outside the gene matches. This CDR3 comprises 15 residues. From germline, CDR1 is SGHRS and CDR2 YFSETQ. The CDR3 protein is CASSLVGTGPYEQYF. In DNA, the CDR3 is TGCGCCAGCAGCTTGGTTGGGACAGGCCCCTACGAGCAGTACTTC.

The gene calls are TRBV25-1 and TRBJ1-3, with D hard to call. Germline-derived CDR1 and CDR2 are MGHDK and SYGVNS. The CDR3 covers 13 residues. V dropped 5 bases and J dropped 4 bases, with 9 bases sitting between them. The CDR3 nucleotides read TGTGCCAGCAGTTCCTCGTCGGGAAACACCATATATTTT. This sequence encodes CASSSSSGNTIYF.

V and J are TRBV7-3 and TRBJ1-4, with no clear D. The CDR3 runs to 15 residues. The germline V gene has CDR1 SGHTA and CDR2 FQGTGA. Trimming left V 2 bases short and J 3 bases short, with 10 bases between. CDR3 sequence reads: CASSLGRVSNEKLFF. CDR3 nucleotides: TGTGCCAGCAGCTTAGGCAGAGTTTCTAATGAAAAACTGTTTTTT.

The genes are TRBV7-2 and TRBJ1-5, with D maybe TRBD1 (5 bases). V was clipped by 1 base and J by 3 bases, with 10 bases between them. The CDR3 loop spans 15 amino acids. Germline V gene lookup returns CDR1 SGHTA and CDR2 FQGNSA. CDR3 coding DNA: TGTGCCAGCAGCTTAGAAGCGGGGCCCAATCAGCCCCAGCATTTT. Protein sequence: CASSLEAGPNQPQHF.

CDR3: CASRTAMNTEAFF. The CDR3 nucleotides read TGTGCCAGTAGGACAGCCATGAACACTGAAGCTTTCTTT. This rearrangement joins TRBV19 to TRBJ1-1, with D possibly matching TRBD1 (5 bases). V was cut by 6 bases and J by 0 bases, with 8 bases left in between. Per germline, CDR1 LNHDA and CDR2 SQIVND (reference sequence). This CDR3 region has 13 residues.

This clone was detected a few times. V usage is TRBV6-1 and J usage is TRBJ1-1; D perhaps matches TRBD1 (5 bases). Germline CDR1 reads MNHNS; CDR2 reads SASEGT. The CDR3 is 15 residues long. V lost 3 bases, J lost 4 bases, and 15 bases lay in between. CDR3 nucleotides: TGTGCCAGCAGTGATAGGGCAGGGTTGGGCACTGAAGCTTTCTTT. It codes for CASSDRAGLGTEAFF.

This clone has only one observation. The chain has TRBV7-2 and TRBJ2-2, with D uncertain. In germline, CDR1 is SGHTA, CDR2 FQGNSA. Trimming pared 7 bases from V and 0 bases from J, leaving 3 bases between. The CDR3 has 12 amino acids. The chain's CDR3 is CASTPNTGELFF. Here the CDR3 DNA reads TGTGCCAGCACCCCGAACACCGGGGAGCTGTTTTTT.

This clone was recorded only once. The genes are TRBV27 and TRBJ2-7; 14 positions agree with TRBD2. Germline V lookup: CDR1 MNHEY, CDR2 SMNVEV (reference sequence). This CDR3 is 18 amino acids long. The ends lost 6 bases at V and 0 bases at J; junction bases unmatched: 10. The DNA of the CDR3 is TGTGCCAGCAGCCCCGGGACTAGCGGGGGCCCTGCCTCCTACGAGCAGTACTTC. It translates to CASSPGTSGGPASYEQYF.

This rearrangement joins TRBV19 to TRBJ2-1; TRBD2 matches 8 bases. Germline loops: CDR1 LNHDA, CDR2 SQIVND (reference sequence). The CDR3 spans 15 residues. Trimming removed 4 bases from V and 6 bases from J; junction bases left unmatched: 8. The CDR3: CASSKPGLGSNEQFF. DNA for the CDR3: TGTGCCAGTAGTAAACCGGGACTAGGGAGCAATGAGCAGTTCTTC.

To note about this clone: In the same sample, other DNA sequences code for this CDR3. This chain links TRBV2 with TRBJ2-7; the D is unclear. The CDR3 has 10 amino acids. CDR1 SNHLY and CDR2 FYNNEI come from the germline V gene. Trimming cost V 5 bases and J 4 bases, with 3 bases left between them. CDR3 DNA sequence: TGTGCCAGCAGTTCTTACGAGCAGTACTTC. Translating it yields CASSSYEQYF.

The V and J genes are TRBV2 and TRBJ2-2; TRBD2 matches 11 bases. Germline assignment: CDR1 SNHLY and CDR2 FYNNEI. The V gene end was trimmed by 5 bases and the J gene end by 4 bases; junction bases not matched to a gene: 6. The CDR3 spans 16 residues. CDR3 DNA sequence: TGTGCCAGCAGTACGCCGGGACTAGCGGCCACCGGGGAGCTGTTTTTT. Translated, it gives CASSTPGLAATGELFF.

J is TRBJ2-5 and V is TRBV5-4; D uncertain. Germline CDR1 is SGHNT and CDR2 is YYREEE (reference sequence). Trimming removed 0 bases at V and 4 bases at J, with 10 bases between. The CDR3 covers 14 residues. The CDR3 nucleotides read TGTGCCAGCAGCTTGGTGGGTAGTGGAGAGACCCAGTACTTC. Translated: CASSLVGSGETQYF.

The chain joins TRBV6-2 or TRBV6-3 to TRBJ1-3; no firm D call. V was cut by 6 bases and J by 0 bases, with 9 bases left in between. Germline lookup yields CDR1 MNHEY and CDR2 SVGEGT. This CDR3 is built from 14 residues. CDR3: CASSLGSSGNTIYF. The CDR3 bases are TGTGCCAGCAGCCTTGGCAGCTCTGGAAACACCATATATTTT.

V is TRBV15 and J is TRBJ1-4; no firm D call. Germline CDR1 LNHNV, CDR2 YYDKDF (reference sequence). The CDR3 length is 12 residues. V was clipped by 2 bases and J by 4 bases, with 2 bases between them. The CDR3 loop reads CATSRLNEKLFF. CDR3 in DNA: TGTGCCACCAGCAGACTTAATGAAAAACTGTTTTTT.

The chain recombines TRBV5-1 with TRBJ2-5; 11 bases are shared with TRBD2. CDR1 SGHRS and CDR2 YFSETQ come from the germline V gene. Trimming at V came to 8 bases and at J to 5 bases, leaving 2 bases not matched to a gene. The CDR3 runs 12 residues. The DNA of the CDR3 is TGCGCCAGTTCTAGCGGGGGGGAGACCCAGTACTTC. This gives the protein CASSSGGETQYF.

This chain joins TRBV6-5 and TRBJ2-6; D remains ambiguous. The CDR3 extends over 12 amino acids. V dropped 7 bases and J dropped 4 bases, with 5 bases sitting between them. From germline, CDR1 is MNHEY and CDR2 SVGAGI. The CDR3 DNA sequence: TGTGCCAGCATGGAGGGGGCCAACGTCCTGACTTTC. It encodes CASMEGANVLTF.